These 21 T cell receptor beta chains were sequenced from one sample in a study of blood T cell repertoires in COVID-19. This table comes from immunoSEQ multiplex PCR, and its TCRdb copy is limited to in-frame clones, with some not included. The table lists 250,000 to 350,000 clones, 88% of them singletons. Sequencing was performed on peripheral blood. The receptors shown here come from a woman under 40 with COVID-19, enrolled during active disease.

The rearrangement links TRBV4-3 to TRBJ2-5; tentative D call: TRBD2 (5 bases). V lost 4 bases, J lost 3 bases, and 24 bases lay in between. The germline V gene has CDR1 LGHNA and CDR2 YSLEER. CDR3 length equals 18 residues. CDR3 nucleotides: TGCGCCAGCAGCCCCAAGATTGGGTGGTCTCCCGGGGAAGAGACCCAGTACTTC. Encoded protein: CASSPKIGWSPGEETQYF.

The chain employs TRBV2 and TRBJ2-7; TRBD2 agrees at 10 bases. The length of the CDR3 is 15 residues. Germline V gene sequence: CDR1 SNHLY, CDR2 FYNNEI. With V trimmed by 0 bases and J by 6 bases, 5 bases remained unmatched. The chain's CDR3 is CASSEASGRAGEQYF. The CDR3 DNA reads TGTGCCAGCAGTGAAGCCAGCGGGAGGGCGGGCGAGCAGTACTTC. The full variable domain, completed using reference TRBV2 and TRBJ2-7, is EPEVTQTPSHQVTQMGQEVILRCVPISNHLYFYWYRQILGQKVEFLVSFYNNEISEKSEIFDDQFSVERPDGSNFTLKIRSTKLEDSAMYFCASSEASGRAGEQYFGPGTRLTVT.

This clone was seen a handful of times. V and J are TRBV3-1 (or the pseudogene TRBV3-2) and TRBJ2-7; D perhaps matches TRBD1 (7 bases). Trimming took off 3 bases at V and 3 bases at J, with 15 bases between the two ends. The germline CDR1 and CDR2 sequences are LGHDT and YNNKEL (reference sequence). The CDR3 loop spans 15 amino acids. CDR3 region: CASSQEGAGNYEQYF. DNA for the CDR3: TGTGCCAGCAGCCAGGAGGGGGCAGGGAACTACGAGCAGTACTTC.

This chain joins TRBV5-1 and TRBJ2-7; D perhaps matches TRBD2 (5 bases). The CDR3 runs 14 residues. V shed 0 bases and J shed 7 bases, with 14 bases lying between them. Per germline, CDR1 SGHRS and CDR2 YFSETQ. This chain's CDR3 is CASSLAGGSGEQYF. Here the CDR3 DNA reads TGCGCCAGCAGCTTGGCTGGTGGGAGTGGGGAGCAGTACTTC.

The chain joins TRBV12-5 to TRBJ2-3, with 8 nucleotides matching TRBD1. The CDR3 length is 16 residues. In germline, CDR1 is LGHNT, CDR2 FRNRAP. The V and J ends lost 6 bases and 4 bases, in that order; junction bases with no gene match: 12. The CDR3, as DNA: TGTGCTAGTGGCCCAGGACAGGGCCCTCTCCCAGATACGCAGTATTTT. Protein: CASGPGQGPLPDTQYF.

CDR3 sequence: CASSQGWGGQETQYF. CDR3 in DNA: TGCGCCAGCAGCCAAGGATGGGGGGGGCAAGAGACCCAGTACTTC. The chain couples TRBV4-3 to TRBJ2-5, with 7 bases that match TRBD2. The length of the CDR3 is 15 residues. In germline, CDR1 is LGHNA, CDR2 YSLEER. Trimming took 1 base from V and 2 from J; bases not matched to a gene: 4.

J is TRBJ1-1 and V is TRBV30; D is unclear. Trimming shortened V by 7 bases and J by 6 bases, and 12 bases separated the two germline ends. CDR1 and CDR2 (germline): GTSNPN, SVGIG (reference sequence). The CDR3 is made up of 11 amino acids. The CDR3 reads CAFGSGSEAFF. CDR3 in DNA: TGTGCCTTCGGGAGCGGGTCTGAAGCTTTCTTT.

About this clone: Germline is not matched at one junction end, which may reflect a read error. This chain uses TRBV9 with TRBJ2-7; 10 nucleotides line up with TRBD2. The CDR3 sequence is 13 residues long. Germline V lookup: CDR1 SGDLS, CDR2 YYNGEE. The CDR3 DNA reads TGTGCCAGTAGCGGGAGGCCCTCCTACGAGCAGTACTTC. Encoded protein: CASSGRPSYEQYF.

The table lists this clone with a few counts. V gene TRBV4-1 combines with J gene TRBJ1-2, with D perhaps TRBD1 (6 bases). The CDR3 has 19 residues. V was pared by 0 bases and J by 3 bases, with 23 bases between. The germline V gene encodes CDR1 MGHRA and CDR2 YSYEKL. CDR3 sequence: CASSQEGARGKGVDYGYTF. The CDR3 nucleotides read TGCGCCAGCAGCCAAGAGGGGGCGCGGGGGAAGGGTGTGGACTATGGCTACACCTTC.

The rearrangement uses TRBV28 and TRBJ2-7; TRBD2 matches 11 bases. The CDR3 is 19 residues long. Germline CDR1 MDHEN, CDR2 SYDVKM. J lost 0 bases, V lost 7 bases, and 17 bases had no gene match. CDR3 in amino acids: CASKGSGARLAGNSYEQYF. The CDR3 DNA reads TGTGCCAGCAAAGGGTCGGGGGCTAGACTAGCGGGGAACTCCTACGAGCAGTACTTC.

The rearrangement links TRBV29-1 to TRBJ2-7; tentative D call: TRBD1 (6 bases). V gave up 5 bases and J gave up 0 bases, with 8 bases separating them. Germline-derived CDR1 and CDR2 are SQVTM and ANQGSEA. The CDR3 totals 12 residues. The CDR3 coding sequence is TGCAGCGTTTCGGACAGCTCCTACGAGCAGTACTTC. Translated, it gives CSVSDSSYEQYF.

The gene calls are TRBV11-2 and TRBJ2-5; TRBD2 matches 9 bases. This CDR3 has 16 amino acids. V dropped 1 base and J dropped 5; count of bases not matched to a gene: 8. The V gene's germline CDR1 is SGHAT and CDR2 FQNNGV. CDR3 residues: CASSLATRREGETQYF. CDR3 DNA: TGTGCCAGCAGCTTAGCCACGAGGCGGGAGGGTGAGACCCAGTACTTC.

The CDR3 loop reads CASSLDISGNSPLHF. The CDR3 nucleotides read TGTGCCAGCAGCTTGGATATCTCGGGTAATTCACCCCTCCACTTT. The J gene is TRBJ1-6, the V gene TRBV11-2; D remains ambiguous. CDR1 SGHAT and CDR2 FQNNGV come from the germline V gene. This CDR3 region has 15 residues. Trimming shortened V by 3 bases and J by 6 bases, and 12 bases separated the two germline ends.

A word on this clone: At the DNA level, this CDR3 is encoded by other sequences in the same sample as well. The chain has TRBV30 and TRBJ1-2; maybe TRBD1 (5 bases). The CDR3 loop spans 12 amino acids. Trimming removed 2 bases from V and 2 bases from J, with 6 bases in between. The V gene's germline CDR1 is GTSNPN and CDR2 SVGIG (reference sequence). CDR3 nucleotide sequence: TGTGCCTGGAGTAGGGGCAACTATGGCTACACCTTC. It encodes CAWSRGNYGYTF. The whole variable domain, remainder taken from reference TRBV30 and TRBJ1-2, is SQTIHQWPATLVQPVGSPLSLECTVEGTSNPNLYWYRQAAGRGLQLLFYSVGIGQISSEVPQNLSASRPQDRQFILSSKKLLLSDSGFYLCAWSRGNYGYTFGSGTRLTVV.

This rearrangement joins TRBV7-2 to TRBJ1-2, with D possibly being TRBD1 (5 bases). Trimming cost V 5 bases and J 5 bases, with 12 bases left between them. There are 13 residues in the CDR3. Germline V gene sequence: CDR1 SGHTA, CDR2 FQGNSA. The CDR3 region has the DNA TGTGCCAGCAGCCAGACCAGGGATTATGGCTACACCTTC. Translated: CASSQTRDYGYTF.

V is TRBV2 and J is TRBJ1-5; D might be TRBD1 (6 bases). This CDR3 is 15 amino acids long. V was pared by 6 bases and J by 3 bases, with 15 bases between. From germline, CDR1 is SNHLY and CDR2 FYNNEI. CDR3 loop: CASRDGQTVNQPQHF. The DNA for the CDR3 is TGTGCCAGCAGGGACGGACAGACCGTCAATCAGCCCCAGCATTTT.

The CDR3 DNA follows: TGTGCCACCAGCATCAAGGACAGCTCCGGGGAGCTGTTTTTT. This translates into CATSIKDSSGELFF. J is TRBJ2-2 and V is TRBV15; maybe TRBD1 (6 bases). V was shortened by 4 bases and J by 6 bases, with 12 bases between the two germline ends. The CDR3 is 14 amino acids. Germline values: CDR1 LNHNV, CDR2 YYDKDF (reference sequence).

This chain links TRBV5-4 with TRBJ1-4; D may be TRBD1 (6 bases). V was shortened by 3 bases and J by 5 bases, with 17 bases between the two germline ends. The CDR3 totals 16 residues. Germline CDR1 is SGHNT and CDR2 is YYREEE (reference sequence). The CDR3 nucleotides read TGTGCCAGCAGCTCCTATGCAGGGGTCCCCAATGAAAAACTGTTTTTT. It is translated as CASSSYAGVPNEKLFF.

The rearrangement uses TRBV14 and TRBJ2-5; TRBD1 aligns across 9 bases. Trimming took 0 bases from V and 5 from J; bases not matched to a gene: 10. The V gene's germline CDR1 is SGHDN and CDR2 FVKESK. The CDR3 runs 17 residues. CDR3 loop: CASSQEAWTGAGETQYF. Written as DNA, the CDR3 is TGTGCCAGCAGCCAAGAGGCTTGGACAGGGGCGGGGGAGACCCAGTACTTC. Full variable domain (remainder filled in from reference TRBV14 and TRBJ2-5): EAGVTQFPSHSVIEKGQTVTLRCDPISGHDNLYWYRRVMGKEIKFLLHFVKESKQDESGMPNNRFLAERTGGTYSTLKVQPAELEDSGVYFCASSQEAWTGAGETQYFGPGTRLLVL.

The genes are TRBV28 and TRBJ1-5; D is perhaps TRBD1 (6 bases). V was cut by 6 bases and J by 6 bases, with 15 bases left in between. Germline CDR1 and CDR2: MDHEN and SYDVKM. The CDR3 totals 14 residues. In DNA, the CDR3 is TGTGCCAGCAGGCGCACAGGGCAGGGTCAGCCCCAGCATTTT. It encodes CASRRTGQGQPQHF.

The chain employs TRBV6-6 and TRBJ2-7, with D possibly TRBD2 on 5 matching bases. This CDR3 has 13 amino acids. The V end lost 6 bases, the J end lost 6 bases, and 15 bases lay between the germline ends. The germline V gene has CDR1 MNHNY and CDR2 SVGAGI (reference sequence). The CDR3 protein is CASSPLAGPEQYF. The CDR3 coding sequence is TGTGCCAGCAGCCCCCTTGCGGGCCCCGAGCAGTACTTC.